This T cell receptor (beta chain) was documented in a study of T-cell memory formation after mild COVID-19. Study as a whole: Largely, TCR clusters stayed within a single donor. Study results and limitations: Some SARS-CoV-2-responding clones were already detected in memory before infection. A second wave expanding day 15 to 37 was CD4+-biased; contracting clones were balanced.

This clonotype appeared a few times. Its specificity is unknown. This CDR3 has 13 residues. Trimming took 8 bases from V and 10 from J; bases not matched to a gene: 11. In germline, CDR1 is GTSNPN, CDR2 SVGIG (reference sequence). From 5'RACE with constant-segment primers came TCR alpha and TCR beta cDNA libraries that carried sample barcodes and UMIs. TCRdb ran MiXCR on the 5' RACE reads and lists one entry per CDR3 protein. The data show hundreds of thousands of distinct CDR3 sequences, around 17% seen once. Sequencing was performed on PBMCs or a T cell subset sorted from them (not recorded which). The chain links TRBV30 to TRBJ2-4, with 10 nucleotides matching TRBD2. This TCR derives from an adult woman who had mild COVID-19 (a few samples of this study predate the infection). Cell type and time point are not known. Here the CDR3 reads CAVESGGAFIQYF. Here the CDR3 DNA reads TGTGCCGTGGAAAGCGGGGGGGCATTTATTCAGTACTTC.